This is a list of T cell receptor beta chains from one sample in a study of T cell changes during pregnancy in multiple sclerosis. Profiled with immunoSEQ multiplex PCR; TCRdb holds only in-frame clones, not every one. The sample has around 40,000 clones; 91% are singletons. The starting material was CD8+ T cells from peripheral blood mononuclear cells, obtained in the second trimester of pregnancy. All receptors come from a female donor with multiple sclerosis, enrolled in a pregnancy study. The CDR3 runs from the conserved cysteine through the conserved F or W. A D gene is named only where the DNA matches it firmly. The size entry is marked missing in some rows and otherwise reads once, few, many or a size class.

>NA|NA|TRBV5-4|TRBJ2-7|15
CASSLVSGRLYEQYF
TGTGCCAGCAGCTTGGTAAGCGGACGCCTATACGAGCAGTACTTC
>NA|TRBD2|TRBV4-2|TRBJ2-7|16
CASSARAGGASYEQYF
TGTGCCAGCAGCGCCCGGGCGGGGGGGGCCTCCTACGAGCAGTACTTC
>NA|NA|TRBV27|TRBJ1-3|14
CASSSRGSGNTIYF
TGTGCCAGCAGTTCGAGGGGGTCTGGAAACACCATATATTTT
>NA|TRBD1|TRBV9|TRBJ1-5|14
CASSVAGQGQPQHF
TGTGCCAGCAGCGTAGCCGGACAGGGCCAGCCCCAGCATTTT
>NA|TRBD1|TRBV19|TRBJ2-7|14
CASSSGTVYYEQYF
TGTGCCAGTAGTTCCGGGACAGTCTACTACGAGCAGTACTTC
>NA|NA|TRBV7-9|TRBJ1-1|13
CASSLGGPTEAFF
TGTGCCAGCAGCTTAGGGGGCCCCACTGAAGCTTTCTTT
>once|NA|TRBV6-6|TRBJ2-7|12
CASSSAGSEQYF
TGTGCCAGCAGTTCGGCGGGGAGCGAGCAGTACTTC
>NA|NA|TRBV11-2|TRBJ2-1|14
CASSPDSSYNEQFF
TGTGCCAGCAGCCCGGACTCTTCCTACAATGAGCAGTTCTTC
>NA|NA|TRBV27|TRBJ1-5|15
CASSFSPYSNQPQHF
TGTGCCAGCAGTTTCTCTCCCTATAGCAATCAGCCCCAGCATTTT
>NA|NA|TRBV6-1|TRBJ2-7|17
CASSERRAEVFAYEQYF
TGTGCCAGCAGTGAACGGAGGGCAGAGGTGTTTGCGTACGAGCAGTACTTC
>NA|NA|TRBV7-6|TRBJ2-3|14
CASSLDAGSDTQYF
TGTGCCAGCAGCTTAGATGCGGGTTCCGATACGCAGTATTTT
>NA|TRBD1|TRBV6-5|TRBJ2-7|14
CASRSTGVRNEQYF
TGTGCCAGCAGATCTACAGGGGTTAGAAACGAGCAGTACTTC
>NA|TRBD2|TRBV27|TRBJ2-3|15
CASSLSGGITDTQYF
TGTGCCAGCAGTTTAAGCGGGGGGATCACAGATACGCAGTATTTT
>NA|TRBD2|TRBV14|TRBJ2-1|14
CASSQGEGYNEQFF
TGTGCCAGCAGCCAAGGGGAGGGCTACAATGAGCAGTTCTTC
>NA|TRBD1|TRBV6-6|TRBJ1-1|15
CASSGTGGSDTEAFF
TGTGCCAGCAGTGGGACAGGGGGCTCCGACACTGAAGCTTTCTTT
>NA|NA|TRBV7-8|TRBJ1-1|16
CASSLFVPGRNTEAFF
TGTGCCAGCAGCTTGTTCGTCCCAGGTCGAAACACTGAAGCTTTCTTT
>NA|NA|TRBV15|TRBJ1-2|15
CATSPGQGASKGYTF
TGTGCCACCTCTCCTGGTCAAGGGGCCTCGAAAGGCTACACCTTC
>NA|TRBD1|TRBV30|TRBJ1-5|14
CAWSVTTGRQPQHF
TGTGCCTGGAGTGTAACGACAGGGAGGCAGCCCCAGCATTTT